Sequencing of this T cell receptor beta chain was carried out in a study of PD-1 blockade in classical Hodgkin lymphoma. Notes on this clone: Its cognate antigen is unknown.

CDR3 length: 15 amino acids. Germline CDR1 and CDR2: MDHEN and SYDVKM. With 8 bases clipped from V and 8 bases from J, the junction kept 17 bases outside the gene matches. The data were produced by immunoSEQ multiplex PCR, yet TCRdb's version contains in-frame clones alone and is incomplete. The table shows roughly 46,000 clones, with around 76% occurring only once. Study-wide results and limits: As was reported, newly diagnosed patients showed lower baseline TCR diversity than healthy donors did. The diversity seen at baseline in complete responders resembled that of newly diagnosed patients.

The time point here: cycle 4 day 1 (C4D1), after less than seven weeks of nivolumab. All trial patients relapsed after autologous stem cell transplantation. The chain employs TRBV28 and TRBJ1-2, with 7 bases fitting TRBD1. The receptor was isolated from a human donor with classical Hodgkin lymphoma. The source was peripheral blood mononuclear cells (PBMCs), collected before the fourth cycle of nivolumab. The chain's CDR3 is CASRAGHRGQLGYTF. For the CDR3, the DNA is TGTGCCAGCCGCGCTGGTCACAGGGGCCAACTCGGCTACACCTTC.